This T cell receptor (beta chain) appears in the sequencing data of a study of cytomegalovirus exposure and HLA in healthy donors. At the level of the study: Tens of millions of unique TCR sequences came from HLA-typed donors in an early release. Caucasian-associated ancestry cluster membership applied to just over 80% of a few hundred genotyped donors.

As concerns this clone: What it binds is not known.

It was with 60 Vbeta and 13 Jbeta primers that the PCR ran. TCRdb's table, derived via immunoSEQ multiplex PCR, lists solely in-frame clones and lacks some. The repertoire holds fewer than 120,000 clones, with over 65% as singletons. Overall study results and limits: Over 150 TCR beta chains were listed as cytomegalovirus-associated.

Per the germline V gene, CDR1 is SGHDT and CDR2 is YYEEEE. V was shortened by 9 bases and J by 4 bases, with 16 bases between the two germline ends. There are 13 residues in the CDR3. The sequence was obtained from a man under 40 in good health and CMV-seropositive. The chain links TRBV5-6 to TRBJ1-2; D perhaps matches TRBD1 (5 bases). The material sequenced was PBMCs. CDR3 loop: CATQDSTSYGYTF. CDR3 nucleotides: TGTGCCACCCAAGACAGCACCTCCTATGGCTACACCTTC.